This TCR beta chain comes out of a study of control samples from healthy donors and cancer patients. The ends were cut back, 2 bases at V and 5 bases at J, with 9 bases in the middle. Per the germline V gene, CDR1 is MDHEN and CDR2 is SYDVKM. This CDR3 contains 13 residues. Profiled with immunoSEQ multiplex PCR; TCRdb holds only in-frame clones, not every one. The sample has around 190,000 clones. The rearrangement uses TRBV28 and TRBJ1-2; D is perhaps TRBD1 (5 bases). Material: blood. The TCR sequence derives from a woman in her thirties in good health. CDR3 DNA sequence: TGTGCCAGCAGTTTACAGGGATATTATGGCTACACCTTC. Amino acids: CASSLQGYYGYTF.